This T cell receptor beta chain was identified in a study of blood T cell repertoires in COVID-19. The data were produced by immunoSEQ multiplex PCR, yet TCRdb's version contains in-frame clones alone and is incomplete. The sample consists of 300,000 to 400,000 clones, approximately 86% of them appearing once. V was trimmed by 6 bases and J by 6 bases, leaving 12 bases between them. The V gene's germline CDR1 is DFQATT and CDR2 SNEGSKA (reference sequence). The CDR3 has 11 residues. The sample comprised peripheral blood. The chain joins TRBV20-1 to TRBJ2-7; perhaps TRBD1 as D (6 bases). This TCR was recovered from a man aged 30 to 45 with COVID-19, enrolled during active disease. The CDR3 nucleotides read TGCAGTGCACAGGGAATGAGCGAGCAGTACTTC. Translating it yields CSAQGMSEQYF.